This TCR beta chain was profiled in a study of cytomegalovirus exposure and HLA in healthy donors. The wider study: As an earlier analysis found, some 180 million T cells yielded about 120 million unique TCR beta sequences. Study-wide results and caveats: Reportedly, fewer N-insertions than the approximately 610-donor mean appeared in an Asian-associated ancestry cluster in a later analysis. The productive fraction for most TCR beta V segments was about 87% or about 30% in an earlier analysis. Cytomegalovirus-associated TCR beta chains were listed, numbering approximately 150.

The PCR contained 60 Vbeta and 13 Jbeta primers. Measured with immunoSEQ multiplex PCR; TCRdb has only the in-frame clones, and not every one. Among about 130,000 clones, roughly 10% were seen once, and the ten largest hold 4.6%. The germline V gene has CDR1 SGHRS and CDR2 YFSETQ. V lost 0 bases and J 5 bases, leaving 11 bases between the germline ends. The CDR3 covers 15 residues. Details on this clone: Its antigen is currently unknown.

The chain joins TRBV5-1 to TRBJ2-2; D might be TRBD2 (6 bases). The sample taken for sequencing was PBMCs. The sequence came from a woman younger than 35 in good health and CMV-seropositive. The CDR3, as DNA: TGCGCCAGCAGCTTGGAACTAGCAGTAACCGGGGAGCTGTTTTTT. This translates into CASSLELAVTGELFF.